The clone carrying this T cell receptor beta chain came up many times. This entry comes from a study of regulatory T cells in long-lasting Graves disease. CDR1 and CDR2 (germline): MNHEY, SVGEGT. This CDR3 comprises 16 residues. The V and J ends lost 2 bases and 6 bases respectively, with 20 bases between them. CDR3 regions were amplified by Arm-PCR using iRepertoire HTBI primers to build TCR beta libraries. In TCRdb, the multiplex PCR reads were re-called with MiXCR into one record per CDR3 protein. This sample yields fewer than 650,000 distinct CDR3 sequences, of which around 17% are seen a single time; approximately 20% belongs to the top ten. The time point: newly diagnosed GD, antithyroid drugs for less than 3 months. There was RNA extracted from PBMCs, and the TCR library was made from it. This same sample was also part of a study on T cells in Graves' hyperthyroidism and ophthalmopathy. That report adds: Diagnoses were established using clinical symptoms, serum thyroxine and TRAb, thyroid ultrasound and orbital computed tomography. First-round RT-PCR of the TCR CDR3 relied on the HTBI primer set.

The chain uses TRBV6-2 or TRBV6-3 and TRBJ2-7, with TRBD1 as a possible D gene (5 bases). This sequence originates from a woman in her twenties or thirties with Graves disease. Sequenced here: peripheral blood mononuclear cells (PBMCs), sampled at new diagnosis, from a patient treated with antithyroid drugs. CDR3 region: CASSYQGYTGRGEQYF. CDR3 in DNA: TGTGCCAGCAGTTACCAGGGATACACTGGAAGGGGCGAGCAGTACTTC.